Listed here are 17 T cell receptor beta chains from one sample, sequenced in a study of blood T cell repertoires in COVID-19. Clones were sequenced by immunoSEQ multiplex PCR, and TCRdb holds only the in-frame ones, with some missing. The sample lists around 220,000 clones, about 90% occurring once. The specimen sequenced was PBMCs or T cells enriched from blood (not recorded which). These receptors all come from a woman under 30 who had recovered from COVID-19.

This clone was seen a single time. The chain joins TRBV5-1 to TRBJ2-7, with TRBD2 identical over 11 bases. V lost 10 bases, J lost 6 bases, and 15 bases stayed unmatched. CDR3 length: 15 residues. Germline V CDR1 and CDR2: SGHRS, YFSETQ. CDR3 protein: CAPRPQLAGDGEQYF. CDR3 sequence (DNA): TGCGCCCCCCGACCTCAACTAGCGGGAGACGGCGAGCAGTACTTC.

This CDR3 is CASRTSGDNEQFF. The CDR3 DNA sequence: TGCGCTAGTCGGACTAGCGGGGATAATGAGCAGTTCTTC. The chain has TRBV5-1 and TRBJ2-1; 12 bases are shared with TRBD2. The CDR3 loop spans 13 amino acids. Germline V CDR1 and CDR2: SGHRS, YFSETQ.

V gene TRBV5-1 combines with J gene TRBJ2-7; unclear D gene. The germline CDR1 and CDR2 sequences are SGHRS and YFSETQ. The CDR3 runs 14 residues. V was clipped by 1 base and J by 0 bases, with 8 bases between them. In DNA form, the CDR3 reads TGCGCCAGCAGCTTGTTGACAAACTCCTACGAGCAGTACTTC. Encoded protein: CASSLLTNSYEQYF.

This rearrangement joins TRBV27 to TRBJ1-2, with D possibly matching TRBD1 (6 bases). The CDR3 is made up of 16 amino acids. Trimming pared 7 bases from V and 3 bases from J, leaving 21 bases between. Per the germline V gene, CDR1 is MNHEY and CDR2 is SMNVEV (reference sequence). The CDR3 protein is CASNFLQPGQYYGYTF. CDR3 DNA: TGTGCCAGCAATTTCCTACAACCCGGACAGTACTATGGCTACACCTTC.

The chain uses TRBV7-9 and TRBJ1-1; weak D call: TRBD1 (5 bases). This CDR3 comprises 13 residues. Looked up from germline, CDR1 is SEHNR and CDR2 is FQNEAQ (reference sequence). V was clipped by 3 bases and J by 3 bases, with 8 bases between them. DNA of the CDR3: TGTGCCAGCAGCTTCAGACAGCACACTGAAGCTTTCTTT. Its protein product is CASSFRQHTEAFF.

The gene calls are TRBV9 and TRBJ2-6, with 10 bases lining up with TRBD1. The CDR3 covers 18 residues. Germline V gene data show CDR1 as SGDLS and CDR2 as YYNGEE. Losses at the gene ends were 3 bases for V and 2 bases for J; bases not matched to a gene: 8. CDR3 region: CASSGRGTGETGANVLTF. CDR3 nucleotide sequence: TGTGCCAGCAGCGGGAGGGGGACAGGGGAAACTGGGGCCAACGTCCTGACTTTC.

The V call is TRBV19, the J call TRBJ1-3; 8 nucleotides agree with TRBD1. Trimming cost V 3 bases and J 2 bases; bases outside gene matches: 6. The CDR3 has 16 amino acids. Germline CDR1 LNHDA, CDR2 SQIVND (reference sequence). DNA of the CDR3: TGTGCCAGTAGTATCCAGGACAGGGTCGCTGGAAACACCATATATTTT. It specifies CASSIQDRVAGNTIYF.

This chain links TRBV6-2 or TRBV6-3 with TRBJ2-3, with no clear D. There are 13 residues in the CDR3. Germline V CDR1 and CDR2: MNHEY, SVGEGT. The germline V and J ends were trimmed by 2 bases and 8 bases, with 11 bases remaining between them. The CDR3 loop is CASSYPQLLTQYF. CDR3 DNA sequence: TGTGCCAGCAGTTACCCACAGCTTCTTACGCAGTATTTT.

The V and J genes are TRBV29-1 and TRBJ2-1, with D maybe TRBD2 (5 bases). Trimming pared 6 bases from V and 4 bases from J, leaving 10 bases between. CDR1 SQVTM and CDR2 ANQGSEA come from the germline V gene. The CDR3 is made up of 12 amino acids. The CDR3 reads CSVRGEYNEQFF. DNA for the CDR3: TGCAGCGTACGGGGAGAATACAATGAGCAGTTCTTC.

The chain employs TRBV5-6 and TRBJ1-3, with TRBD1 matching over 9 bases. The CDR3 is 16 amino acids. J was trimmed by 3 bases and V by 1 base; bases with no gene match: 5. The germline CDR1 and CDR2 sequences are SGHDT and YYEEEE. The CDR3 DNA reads TGTGCCAGCAGCTTGACCAGGACAGGGGTTGGAAACACCATATATTTT. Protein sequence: CASSLTRTGVGNTIYF.

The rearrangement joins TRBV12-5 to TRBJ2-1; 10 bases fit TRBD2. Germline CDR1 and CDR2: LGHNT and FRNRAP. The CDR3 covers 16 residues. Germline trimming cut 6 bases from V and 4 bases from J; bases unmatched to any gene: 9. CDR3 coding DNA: TGTGCTAGTGGCCCACCAACTAGCGGGATTTACAATGAGCAGTTCTTC. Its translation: CASGPPTSGIYNEQFF.

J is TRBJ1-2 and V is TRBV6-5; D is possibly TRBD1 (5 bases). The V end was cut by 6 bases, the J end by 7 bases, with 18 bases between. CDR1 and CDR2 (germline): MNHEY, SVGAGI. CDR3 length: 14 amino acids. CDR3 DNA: TGTGCCAGCAGGCCTTACATCCAGGGAGGTGGCTACACCTTC. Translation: CASRPYIQGGGYTF.

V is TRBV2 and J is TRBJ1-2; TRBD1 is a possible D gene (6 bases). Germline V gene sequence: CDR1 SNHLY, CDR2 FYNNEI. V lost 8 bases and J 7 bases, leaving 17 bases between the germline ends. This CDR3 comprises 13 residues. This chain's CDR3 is CASGGQYSSGYTF. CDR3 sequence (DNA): TGTGCCAGCGGTGGACAGTACAGTTCTGGCTACACCTTC.

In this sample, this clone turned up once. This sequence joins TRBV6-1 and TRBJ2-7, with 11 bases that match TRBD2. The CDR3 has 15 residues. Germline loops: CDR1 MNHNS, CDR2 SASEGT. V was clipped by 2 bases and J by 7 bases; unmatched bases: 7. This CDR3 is CASSEFSGRAGEQYF. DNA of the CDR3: TGTGCCAGCAGTGAATTTAGCGGGAGGGCCGGGGAGCAGTACTTC.

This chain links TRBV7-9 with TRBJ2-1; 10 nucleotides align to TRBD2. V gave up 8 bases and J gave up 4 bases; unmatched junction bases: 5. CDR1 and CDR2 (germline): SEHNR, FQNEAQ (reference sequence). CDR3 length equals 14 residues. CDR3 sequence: CASEAGGWYNEQFF. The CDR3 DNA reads TGTGCCAGCGAAGCGGGGGGGTGGTACAATGAGCAGTTCTTC.

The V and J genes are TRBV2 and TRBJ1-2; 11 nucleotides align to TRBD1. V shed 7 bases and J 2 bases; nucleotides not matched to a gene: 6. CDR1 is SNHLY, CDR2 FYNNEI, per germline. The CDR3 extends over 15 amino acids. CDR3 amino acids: CASIRTGGINYGYTF. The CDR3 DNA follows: TGTGCCAGCATTCGGACAGGGGGCATAAACTATGGCTACACCTTC.

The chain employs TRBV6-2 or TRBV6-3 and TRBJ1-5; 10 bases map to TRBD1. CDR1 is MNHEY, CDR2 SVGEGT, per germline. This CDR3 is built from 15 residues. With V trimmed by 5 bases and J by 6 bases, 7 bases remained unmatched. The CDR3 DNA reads TGTGCCAGCAGTCCACGCCGGGACAGGGGTCAGCCCCAGCATTTT. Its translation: CASSPRRDRGQPQHF.